This T cell receptor beta chain was recorded in a study of OX40 agonist ivuxolimab in advanced cancers. Overall study context: Patients received ivuxolimab, an intravenous treatment, every 2 weeks at 0.01 to 10 mg/kg. Of the participants, approximately 36% had some prior anti-PD-1, anti-PD-L1 or anti-CTLA-4 therapy, which was allowed. From roughly 20 to 79 years was the age range, with a mean of about 56 years, and over 80% were male. Each dose-escalation patient presented with hepatocellular carcinoma, melanoma, renal cell or head and neck cancer.

V gave up 0 bases and J gave up 2 bases, with 11 bases separating them. CDR1 and CDR2 (germline): SGHKS, YYEKEE (reference sequence). The CDR3 sequence is 15 residues long. TCRdb's table, derived via immunoSEQ multiplex PCR, lists solely in-frame clones and lacks some. The sample includes approximately 75,000 clones, approximately 81% seen only once; the top ten take 6.1%. This clone has a single count. The starting material was CD4+ or CD8+ T cells sorted from blood, obtained in a trial of the OX40 agonist ivuxolimab. This chain joins TRBV5-5 and TRBJ1-2; D unclear. This clonotype originated in an adult with an advanced solid tumor such as melanoma, head and neck, liver or kidney cancer. The CDR3 nucleotides read TGTGCCAGCAGCTTGGATGGCAGCATCAACTATGGCTACACCTTC. Translation: CASSLDGSINYGYTF. Based on the CDR3 plus reference TRBV5-5 and TRBJ1-2, the full variable domain is DAGVTQSPTHLIKTRGQQVTLRCSPISGHKSVSWYQQVLGQGPQFIFQYYEKEERGRGNFPDRFSARQFPNYSSELNVNALLLGDSALYLCASSLDGSINYGYTFGSGTRLTVV.